Each of the 8 T cell receptor beta chains below was sequenced from the same sample in a study of blood T cell repertoires in COVID-19. The method was immunoSEQ multiplex PCR; TCRdb's version includes in-frame clones alone and lacks a portion of them. This repertoire shows roughly 150,000 clones, approximately 78% found once; its top ten account for 9.5% to 13%. The sequencing input was peripheral blood. The receptors stem from a human donor in a cohort sampled during active COVID-19.

J is TRBJ2-5 and V is TRBV2, with 12 positions matching TRBD2. The CDR3 has 16 amino acids. V was clipped by 4 bases and J by 5 bases; unmatched bases: 8. CDR1 and CDR2 (germline): SNHLY, FYNNEI. The CDR3 protein is CASSGELAGGRETQYF. CDR3 bases: TGTGCCAGCAGTGGAGAGCTAGCGGGGGGGCGCGAGACCCAGTACTTC.

V gene TRBV5-1 combines with J gene TRBJ2-2; no clear D. V gave up 2 bases and J gave up 5 bases, with 7 bases separating them. Germline CDR1 SGHRS, CDR2 YFSETQ. CDR3 size: 13 residues. The DNA of the CDR3 is TGCGCCAGCAGCTTTACACAGACCGGGGAGCTGTTTTTT. It translates to CASSFTQTGELFF.

This clone was seen a single time. The chain has TRBV10-1 and TRBJ2-2; 9 positions agree with TRBD1. V was pared by 6 bases and J by 5 bases, with 4 bases of the junction left unmatched. This CDR3 has 14 residues. Looked up from germline, CDR1 is WNHNN and CDR2 is SYGVQD (reference sequence). Written as DNA, the CDR3 is TGCGCCAGCAGACTCGACAGGGGGACCGGGGAGCTGTTTTTT. Its protein product is CASRLDRGTGELFF.

The genes are TRBV28 and TRBJ2-1; 11 positions agree with TRBD2. The germline CDR1 and CDR2 sequences are MDHEN and SYDVKM. The CDR3 has 12 amino acids. With V trimmed by 7 bases and J by 10 bases, 3 bases remained unmatched. As DNA, the CDR3 is TGTGCCAGCACCAGACTAGCGGGGGAGCAGTTCTTC. Encoded protein: CASTRLAGEQFF.

The V gene is TRBV3-1 (or the pseudogene TRBV3-2), the J gene TRBJ2-3; TRBD2 agrees at 7 bases. The CDR3 sequence is 17 residues long. CDR1 and CDR2 (germline): LGHDT, YNNKEL (reference sequence). V lost 2 bases, J lost 0 bases, and 8 bases stayed unmatched. The CDR3 reads CASSQWGGSGSTDTQYF. The DNA of the CDR3 is TGTGCCAGCAGCCAATGGGGAGGGAGCGGGAGCACAGATACGCAGTATTTT.

The chain uses TRBV9 and TRBJ2-1; a possible D gene is TRBD1 (6 bases). V lost 1 base, J lost 4 bases, and 12 bases lay in between. This CDR3 has 15 residues. Per germline, CDR1 SGDLS and CDR2 YYNGEE. CDR3 sequence: CASSVSGTQYNEQFF. CDR3 nucleotide sequence: TGTGCCAGCAGCGTATCTGGGACACAGTACAATGAGCAGTTCTTC.

The rearrangement uses TRBV5-1 and TRBJ2-5, with a possible D match to TRBD2 (6 bases). The CDR3 covers 16 residues. V lost 1 base and J lost 2, with 15 bases in between. Germline V CDR1 and CDR2: SGHRS, YFSETQ. The CDR3 region is CASSLSRQRVQETQYF. The CDR3 DNA reads TGCGCCAGCAGCTTGTCTCGGCAGCGGGTACAAGAGACCCAGTACTTC.

This chain connects TRBV10-3 to TRBJ2-2; tentative D call: TRBD2 (6 bases). The CDR3 sequence is 11 residues long. Trimming removed 11 bases at V and 6 bases at J, with 10 bases between. Germline-derived CDR1 and CDR2 are ENHRY and SYGVKD. The CDR3 reads CAGGEAGELFF. Here the CDR3 DNA reads TGTGCCGGCGGGGAGGCCGGGGAGCTGTTTTTT.